Below are 14 T cell receptor beta chains sequenced from a single sample in a study of T cell responses to AZD1222 COVID-19 vaccine. Clones were sequenced by immunoSEQ multiplex PCR, and TCRdb holds only the in-frame ones, with some missing. The repertoire includes about 100,000 clones, 88% of them detected once, and around 2% sits in the top ten. The sequencing used peripheral blood, collected on day 0 of AZD1222 vaccination. The receptors derive from an adult in good health.

This chain links TRBV27 with TRBJ2-2, with 11 positions matching TRBD2. The CDR3 consists of 20 residues. The V and J ends lost 7 bases and 4 bases, in that order; junction bases with no gene match: 20. CDR1 MNHEY and CDR2 SMNVEV come from the germline V gene (reference sequence). The CDR3 spells CASTGRRSSGRARGTGELFF. The CDR3 DNA reads as TGTGCCAGCACCGGACGCCGAAGTAGCGGGAGGGCCAGGGGCACCGGGGAGCTGTTTTTT.

The chain recombines TRBV18 with TRBJ2-1; 9 nucleotides match TRBD2. CDR3 length: 18 residues. J gave up 7 bases and V 1 base, and 14 bases lay outside the gene matches. Germline V gives CDR1 KGHSH, CDR2 LQKENI. CDR3 sequence: CASSPRGLALVGGNEQFF. As DNA, the CDR3 is TGTGCCAGCTCACCACGGGGACTAGCTCTAGTGGGGGGTAATGAGCAGTTCTTC.

The V gene is TRBV27, the J gene TRBJ1-1, with D uncertain. V was shortened by 2 bases and J by 0 bases, with 10 bases between the two germline ends. The CDR3 has 15 residues. Germline V gives CDR1 MNHEY, CDR2 SMNVEV (reference sequence). The CDR3 loop is CASSLHAGMNTEAFF. CDR3 nucleotide sequence: TGTGCCAGCAGTTTACACGCGGGGATGAACACTGAAGCTTTCTTT.

This rearrangement joins TRBV11-1 to TRBJ2-7, with unresolved D. Germline V gives CDR1 SGHAT, CDR2 FQDESV (reference sequence). Trimming took off 1 base at V and 0 bases at J, with 4 bases between the two ends. The CDR3 sequence is 13 residues long. The CDR3 loop is CASSLDISYEQYF. The CDR3 DNA follows: TGTGCCAGCAGCTTAGATATCTCCTACGAGCAGTACTTC.

The sample holds one count of this clone. J is TRBJ2-5 and V is TRBV4-3; D is unclear. The CDR3 totals 13 residues. The germline CDR1 and CDR2 sequences are LGHNA and YSLEER. The ends were cut back, 4 bases at V and 5 bases at J, with 11 bases in the middle. Here the CDR3 reads CASSPLVGETQYF. In DNA form, the CDR3 reads TGCGCCAGCAGCCCTCTAGTGGGGGAGACCCAGTACTTC.

The chain recombines TRBV10-3 with TRBJ2-1; 10 nucleotides align to TRBD2. V gave up 2 bases and J gave up 7 bases; unmatched junction bases: 8. This CDR3 has 16 residues. The germline V gene has CDR1 ENHRY and CDR2 SYGVKD. This CDR3 reads CAISEPGLAGVNEQFF. The DNA for the CDR3 is TGTGCCATCAGTGAGCCGGGGCTAGCGGGAGTGAATGAGCAGTTCTTC.

This clone was picked up one time. The V gene is TRBV5-5, the J gene TRBJ2-5, with no clear D. The CDR3 loop spans 15 amino acids. Looked up from germline, CDR1 is SGHKS and CDR2 is YYEKEE (reference sequence). Trimming left V 1 base short and J 2 bases short, with 12 bases between. CDR3 amino acids: CASSLWVRAQETQYF. CDR3 in DNA: TGTGCCAGCAGCTTGTGGGTTAGGGCACAAGAGACCCAGTACTTC.

The count of this clone is one. V is TRBV19 and J is TRBJ2-5, with D perhaps TRBD1 (7 bases). Trimming took 8 bases from V and 3 from J, leaving 19 bases between them. The CDR3 has 15 amino acids. Germline V CDR1 and CDR2: LNHDA, SQIVND (reference sequence). CDR3 sequence: CASRISTRGEETQYF. As DNA, the CDR3 is TGTGCCAGTCGCATATCTACCAGGGGGGAAGAGACCCAGTACTTC.

Concerning this clone: This sample includes further DNA sequences coding for the same CDR3. The J gene is TRBJ1-6, the V gene TRBV5-1; D is uncertain. Trimming removed 0 bases from V and 4 bases from J, with 8 bases in between. CDR3 length equals 15 residues. The germline V gene encodes CDR1 SGHRS and CDR2 YFSETQ. The CDR3 DNA is TGCGCCAGCAGCTTGGATCCGGCGTATAATTCACCCCTCCACTTT. It codes for CASSLDPAYNSPLHF.

This clone was counted once. The gene calls are TRBV7-6 and TRBJ2-7; unclear D gene. This CDR3 spans 15 amino acids. Germline loops: CDR1 SGHVS, CDR2 FNYEAQ. V was pared by 4 bases and J by 6 bases, with 19 bases between. CDR3 sequence (DNA): TGTGCCAGCAGCTCAGGCCCGAGTCCCTGGGTCGAGCAGTACTTC. It translates to CASSSGPSPWVEQYF.

The CDR3 reads CATSRDPNTDTQYF. The CDR3 coding sequence is TGTGCCACCAGCAGAGATCCGAACACAGATACGCAGTATTTT. The chain couples TRBV15 to TRBJ2-3; D is uncertain. Trimming removed 0 bases from V and 2 bases from J, with 6 bases in between. This CDR3 region has 14 residues. Germline lookup yields CDR1 LNHNV and CDR2 YYDKDF (reference sequence).

The chain recombines TRBV18 with TRBJ2-3; weak D call: TRBD2 (5 bases). V dropped 9 bases and J dropped 0 bases, with 16 bases sitting between them. The CDR3 contains 15 residues. The germline V gene encodes CDR1 KGHSH and CDR2 LQKENI. The CDR3 DNA reads TGTGCCAGTACACTTGCGGGTACTAGCACAGATACGCAGTATTTT. Translation: CASTLAGTSTDTQYF.

The V call is TRBV13, the J call TRBJ2-1, with 13 bases that match TRBD2. Germline CDR1 reads PRHDT; CDR2 reads FYEKMQ (reference sequence). V shed 5 bases and J 4 bases; nucleotides not matched to a gene: 5. CDR3 length equals 16 residues. CDR3 nucleotide sequence: TGTGCCAGCAGCGCGGGACTAGCGGGAACTTACAATGAGCAGTTCTTC. It encodes CASSAGLAGTYNEQFF. The whole variable domain, filled in from reference TRBV13 and TRBJ2-1, reads AAGVIQSPRHLIKEKRETATLKCYPIPRHDTVYWYQQGPGQDPQFLISFYEKMQSDKGSIPDRFSAQQFSDYHSELNMSSLELGDSALYFCASSAGLAGTYNEQFFGPGTRLTVL.

CDR3 sequence reads: CASSPAGTDYNEQFF. Here the CDR3 DNA reads TGTGCCAGTTCGCCCGCCGGGACAGACTACAATGAGCAGTTCTTC. The chain is built from TRBV6-5 and TRBJ2-1; TRBD1 matches 7 bases. J gave up 3 bases and V 9 bases, and 11 bases lay outside the gene matches. Germline values: CDR1 MNHEY, CDR2 SVGAGI. The CDR3 is 15 amino acids.